These 27 T cell receptor beta chains were all obtained from the same sample, sequenced in a study of cytomegalovirus exposure and HLA in healthy donors. Profiling relied on immunoSEQ multiplex PCR, and the TCRdb table lists in-frame clones only, not all of them. The sample yields 150,000 or so clones, nearly 90% seen once. Sequencing was carried out using PBMCs. These receptors came from a young woman in good health and CMV-seropositive.

The CDR3 here is CASSLDRGSYGYTF. The CDR3 DNA reads TGTGCCAGCAGCTTGGACAGGGGGTCATATGGCTACACCTTC. This chain links TRBV5-6 with TRBJ1-2; 8 bases are a match to TRBD1. Unmatched junction bases numbered 3, after V lost 0 bases and J lost 5 bases. Germline lookup yields CDR1 SGHDT and CDR2 YYEEEE. CDR3 size: 14 residues.

CDR3 in amino acids: CASRMMAPGAYEQYF. The CDR3 DNA follows: TGTGCCAGCAGGATGATGGCCCCGGGGGCCTACGAGCAGTACTTC. The V call is TRBV6-4, the J call TRBJ2-7, with D possibly being TRBD2 (6 bases). Trimming left V 6 bases short and J 2 bases short, with 17 bases between. The CDR3 runs to 15 residues. Germline V gives CDR1 MRHNA, CDR2 SNTAGT.

The chain has TRBV12-5 and TRBJ2-3, with a weak D call TRBD1 (6 bases). The germline V gene encodes CDR1 LGHNT and CDR2 FRNRAP. Between the trimmed V and J ends, which lost 4 bases and 4 bases, there was a span of 18 bases. The CDR3 extends over 16 amino acids. Written as DNA, the CDR3 is TGTGCTAGTGGTTCTCAACAGGGAAGGACTGCAGATACGCAGTATTTT. It specifies CASGSQQGRTADTQYF. Based on the CDR3 plus reference TRBV12-5 and TRBJ2-3, the full variable domain is DARVTQTPRHKVTEMGQEVTMRCQPILGHNTVFWYRQTMMQGLELLAYFRNRAPLDDSGMPKDRFSAEMPDATLATLKIQPSEPRDSAVYFCASGSQQGRTADTQYFGPGTRLTVL.

The chain employs TRBV28 and TRBJ2-5, with D possibly TRBD2 on 6 matching bases. This CDR3 has 13 amino acids. Germline V gene data show CDR1 as MDHEN and CDR2 as SYDVKM. Trimming cost V 5 bases and J 1 base, with 8 bases left between them. CDR3 nucleotides: TGTGCCAGCAGTGGCGGGATCCAAGAGACCCAGTACTTC. Amino acid sequence: CASSGGIQETQYF. The full variable domain, in which reference TRBV28 and TRBJ2-5 provide the parts outside the CDR3, is DVKVTQSSRYLVKRTGEKVFLECVQDMDHENMFWYRQDPGLGLRLIYFSYDVKMKEKGDIPEGYSVSREKKERFSLILESASTNQTSMYLCASSGGIQETQYFGPGTRLLVL.

The chain recombines TRBV7-3 with TRBJ2-5, with D perhaps matching TRBD2 (6 bases). Trimming took 2 bases from V and 2 from J, leaving 6 bases between them. The CDR3 totals 13 residues. Looked up from germline, CDR1 is SGHTA and CDR2 is FQGTGA. This chain's CDR3 is CASSLRGQETQYF. CDR3 in DNA: TGTGCCAGCAGCTTACGGGGGCAAGAGACCCAGTACTTC. The full variable domain, with the rest looked up from reference TRBV7-3 and TRBJ2-5, is GAGVSQTPSNKVTEKGKYVELRCDPISGHTALYWYRQSLGQGPEFLIYFQGTGAADDSGLPNDRFFAVRPEGSVSTLKIQRTERGDSAVYLCASSLRGQETQYFGPGTRLLVL.

DNA for the CDR3: TGCGCCAGCAGCTCGGGACTAGCGGGGGGCTCTGAGCAGTTCTTC. It is translated as CASSSGLAGGSEQFF. The chain links TRBV5-1 to TRBJ2-1, with 15 bases that match TRBD2. V dropped 3 bases and J dropped 9; count of bases not matched to a gene: 4. CDR1 is SGHRS, CDR2 YFSETQ, per germline. CDR3 length equals 15 residues. Drawing the rest from reference TRBV5-1 and TRBJ2-1, the complete variable domain is KAGVTQTPRYLIKTRGQQVTLSCSPISGHRSVSWYQQTPGQGLQFLFEYFSETQRNKGNFPGRFSGRQFSNSRSEMNVSTLELGDSALYLCASSSGLAGGSEQFFGPGTRLTVL.

The chain joins TRBV7-6 to TRBJ2-2; the D is unclear. The CDR3 spans 14 residues. V dropped 5 bases and J dropped 4 bases, with 11 bases sitting between them. Germline CDR1 reads SGHVS; CDR2 reads FNYEAQ. CDR3: CASSLDVGTGELFF. Here the CDR3 DNA reads TGTGCCAGCAGCCTCGATGTCGGCACCGGGGAGCTGTTTTTT.

This clone was seen a single time. The rearrangement uses TRBV20-1 and TRBJ2-2; possibly TRBD2 for D (5 bases). Germline V gene lookup returns CDR1 DFQATT and CDR2 SNEGSKA (reference sequence). Between the trimmed V and J ends, which lost 5 bases and 4 bases, there was a span of 5 bases. The CDR3 is 11 residues long. The CDR3 DNA reads as TGCAGTGCTCGGGGCACCGGGGAGCTGTTTTTT. Translation gives CSARGTGELFF.

V and J are TRBV4-1 and TRBJ1-2; perhaps TRBD1 as D (6 bases). The CDR3 contains 14 residues. The ends were cut back, 0 bases at V and 7 bases at J, with 12 bases in the middle. The germline CDR1 and CDR2 sequences are MGHRA and YSYEKL. The chain's CDR3 is CASSQEIVGGGYTF. Written as DNA, the CDR3 is TGCGCCAGCAGCCAAGAAATAGTAGGGGGTGGCTACACCTTC.

The chain has TRBV11-2 and TRBJ2-7; tentative D call: TRBD1 (7 bases). CDR1 and CDR2 from the germline V gene are SGHAT and FQNNGV. Trimming took off 4 bases at V and 4 bases at J, with 17 bases between the two ends. The CDR3 is made up of 15 amino acids. CDR3 loop: CASSYEGAEGYEQYF. In DNA, the CDR3 is TGTGCCAGCAGCTACGAGGGGGCGGAGGGATACGAGCAGTACTTC.

The gene calls are TRBV30 and TRBJ2-2; 12 nucleotides line up with TRBD2. The V gene's germline CDR1 is GTSNPN and CDR2 SVGIG (reference sequence). This CDR3 spans 18 amino acids. Unmatched junction bases numbered 12, after V lost 2 bases and J lost 5 bases. CDR3 protein: CAWSRLAGELSGTGELFF. The CDR3 nucleotides are TGTGCCTGGAGTAGACTAGCGGGGGAGCTTAGTGGGACCGGGGAGCTGTTTTTT.

The genes are TRBV5-4 and TRBJ2-6, with a possible D match to TRBD2 (6 bases). The germline CDR1 and CDR2 sequences are SGHNT and YYREEE (reference sequence). The CDR3 covers 15 residues. Trimming removed 4 bases from V and 9 bases from J, with 17 bases in between. The CDR3: CASSLPGGSGNVLTF. The CDR3 DNA sequence: TGTGCCAGCAGCCTCCCTGGGGGGTCGGGCAACGTCCTGACTTTC.

The chain is built from TRBV7-2 and TRBJ2-3, with 8 bases aligning to TRBD1. V shed 5 bases and J 2 bases; nucleotides not matched to a gene: 6. CDR3 size: 15 residues. CDR1 is SGHTA and CDR2 is FQGNSA in the germline V gene. The CDR3 is CASSTQGAITDTQYF. The DNA of the CDR3 is TGTGCCAGCAGCACCCAGGGGGCTATCACAGATACGCAGTATTTT.

The V call is TRBV5-4, the J call TRBJ2-7; D is possibly TRBD2 (7 bases). This CDR3 has 11 residues. V dropped 6 bases and J dropped 6 bases, with 10 bases sitting between them. The germline gives CDR1 SGHNT, CDR2 YYREEE (reference sequence). CDR3 in amino acids: CASIGGGEQYF. The DNA for the CDR3 is TGTGCCAGCATAGGGGGGGGCGAGCAGTACTTC.

The rearrangement links TRBV5-6 to TRBJ2-1; 9 nucleotides match TRBD2. Trimming cost V 4 bases and J 5 bases; bases outside gene matches: 16. Germline values: CDR1 SGHDT, CDR2 YYEEEE. The CDR3 has 18 amino acids. CDR3 DNA: TGTGCCAGCAGCGTGGCAATCAGAGGCGGGGGGGCGGACAATGAGCAGTTCTTC. Amino acids: CASSVAIRGGGADNEQFF.

This rearrangement joins TRBV21-1 to TRBJ1-2. TRBV21-1 is shown as a pseudogene. The CDR3 has 14 residues. The DNA for the CDR3 is TGTGCCAGCAGCAATCAGCGCGGCCCCCTAGGCTACACCTTC. It yields the protein CASSNQRGPLGYTF.

V gene TRBV10-3 combines with J gene TRBJ2-7; 10 nucleotides align to TRBD1. Germline V CDR1 and CDR2: ENHRY, SYGVKD. V dropped 5 bases and J dropped 2; count of bases not matched to a gene: 3. The CDR3 has 14 residues. CDR3 protein: CAISSGQGPYEQYF. The CDR3 DNA sequence: TGTGCCATCAGTTCGGGACAGGGGCCCTACGAGCAGTACTTC.

This sequence joins TRBV9 and TRBJ2-1; D possibly corresponds to TRBD2 (6 bases). This CDR3 comprises 13 residues. Germline assignment: CDR1 SGDLS and CDR2 YYNGEE. V was cut by 4 bases and J by 1 base, with 6 bases left in between. The CDR3, as DNA: TGTGCCAGCAGCCGGGGGTCCTACAATGAGCAGTTCTTC. It yields the protein CASSRGSYNEQFF.

The genes are TRBV10-3 and TRBJ1-3; D unresolved. In germline, CDR1 is ENHRY, CDR2 SYGVKD. Trimming took off 6 bases at V and 1 base at J, with 7 bases between the two ends. The CDR3 runs to 13 residues. CDR3 region: CAIRVTSGNTIYF. The CDR3 DNA reads TGTGCCATCAGGGTAACTTCTGGAAACACCATATATTTT.

This sequence joins TRBV7-7 and TRBJ2-7; 9 bases line up with TRBD1. Germline V gene lookup returns CDR1 SSHAT and CDR2 FNYEAQ (reference sequence). V lost 4 bases to trimming and J lost 6 bases; unmatched junction nucleotides: 4. CDR3 length: 13 residues. The CDR3 loop is CASSSDRGSEQYF. CDR3 in DNA: TGTGCCAGCAGCTCGGACAGGGGCAGCGAGCAGTACTTC.

V usage is TRBV5-4 and J usage is TRBJ2-3; 13 bases are shared with TRBD2. With V trimmed by 4 bases and J by 2 bases, 10 bases remained unmatched. The germline gives CDR1 SGHNT, CDR2 YYREEE (reference sequence). The CDR3 is 18 amino acids. This CDR3 reads CASSRGGLAGSITDTQYF. In nucleotides, the CDR3 is TGTGCCAGCAGCCGGGGGGGACTAGCGGGGAGTATCACAGATACGCAGTATTTT.

This chain uses TRBV5-4 with TRBJ1-4; no clear D gene. V was clipped by 0 bases and J by 8 bases, with 11 bases between them. This CDR3 contains 14 residues. The V gene's germline CDR1 is SGHNT and CDR2 YYREEE (reference sequence). CDR3 sequence: CASSLVGAEEKLFF. The CDR3 DNA reads as TGTGCCAGCAGCTTGGTAGGAGCAGAGGAAAAACTGTTTTTT. Full variable domain (rest looked up from reference TRBV5-4 and TRBJ1-4): ETGVTQSPTHLIKTRGQQVTLRCSSQSGHNTVSWYQQALGQGPQFIFQYYREEENGRGNFPPRFSGLQFPNYSSELNVNALELDDSALYLCASSLVGAEEKLFFGSGTQLSVL.

The rearrangement uses TRBV6-1 and TRBJ1-5; 7 bases line up with TRBD1. Germline V gene data show CDR1 as MNHNS and CDR2 as SASEGT. This CDR3 contains 13 residues. Germline trimming cut 7 bases from V and 5 bases from J; bases unmatched to any gene: 5. The CDR3 DNA is TGTGCCAGCACCCGGACAGGCGATCAGCCCCAGCATTTT. Its translation: CASTRTGDQPQHF.

This chain uses TRBV5-1 with TRBJ2-2; 7 bases align to TRBD1. The CDR3 covers 16 residues. The germline V gene has CDR1 SGHRS and CDR2 YFSETQ. The ends lost 4 bases at V and 3 bases at J; junction bases unmatched: 9. The CDR3 coding sequence is TGCGCCAGCAGCCCTTCGCAGACAGGGTACACCGGGGAGCTGTTTTTT. The encoded protein is CASSPSQTGYTGELFF.

The rearrangement joins TRBV7-9 to TRBJ1-4; D might be TRBD1 (6 bases). The germline V gene has CDR1 SEHNR and CDR2 FQNEAQ (reference sequence). The CDR3 runs 16 residues. V was pared by 5 bases and J by 7 bases, with 20 bases between. The CDR3 spells CASSPSYRAPSEKLFF. The CDR3 DNA reads TGTGCCAGCAGCCCCTCTTACAGGGCTCCAAGTGAAAAACTGTTTTTT.

The chain couples TRBV19 to TRBJ1-4; no clear D. CDR1 and CDR2 (germline): LNHDA, SQIVND (reference sequence). V was shortened by 6 bases and J by 0 bases, with 8 bases between the two germline ends. This CDR3 contains 14 residues. CDR3 nucleotide sequence: TGTGCCAGTAGAGTGGGAGCAACTAATGAAAAACTGTTTTTT. Protein: CASRVGATNEKLFF.

The chain is built from TRBV2 and TRBJ1-3; D unresolved. The V end was cut by 7 bases, the J end by 4 bases, with 11 bases between. This CDR3 contains 13 residues. Germline CDR1 reads SNHLY; CDR2 reads FYNNEI. CDR3 sequence: CASKIGGGNTIYF. CDR3 nucleotides: TGTGCCAGCAAGATCGGAGGAGGAAACACCATATATTTT. The variable domain in full, completed from reference TRBV2 and TRBJ1-3, reads EPEVTQTPSHQVTQMGQEVILRCVPISNHLYFYWYRQILGQKVEFLVSFYNNEISEKSEIFDDQFSVERPDGSNFTLKIRSTKLEDSAMYFCASKIGGGNTIYFGEGSWLTVV.